What follows is one T cell receptor (beta chain) and its context. Described treatment: approximately 18 received Ad26.COV2.S at low or high dose, single or two shots; roughly five received placebo; per-sample allocation not given. Sampling occurred on day 63 after the first vaccine or placebo injection. These data come from a study of Ad26.COV2.S vaccination and SARS-CoV-2 variants. The CDR3 is made up of 18 amino acids. CDR1 is LGHNA, CDR2 YSLEER, per germline. Trimming removed 1 base from V and 3 bases from J, with 18 bases in between. Method: immunoSEQ multiplex PCR; TCRdb's copy keeps in-frame clones and lacks some. The data show around 300,000 clones, 86% seen once.

The rearrangement links TRBV4-3 to TRBJ1-4; D possibly corresponds to TRBD1 (5 bases). This receptor was taken from a person aged 18-60 years who received the Ad26.COV2.S COVID-19 vaccine or a placebo. The sample consisted of peripheral blood, taken in a trial of Ad26.COV2.S vaccine versus placebo. DNA of the CDR3: TGCGCCAGCAGCCAAGTAGGGGCGGAGGAGGGGCCTAATGAAAAACTGTTTTTT. This encodes CASSQVGAEEGPNEKLFF.